The 31 T cell receptor beta chains below all came from one sample that was sequenced in a study of beta chain features in type 1 diabetes. Whole-study results and caveats: TCRB CDR3s were moderately but significantly shorter in Type 1 diabetes patients in all four CD4+ subsets.

No cognate antigen is known for these TCRs. All of the isolated RNA was reverse transcribed, so expressed TCRB transcripts were sequenced. The repertoire was sequenced with immunoSEQ multiplex PCR; TCRdb's copy has only in-frame clones and lacks some. The sample lists 600,000 to 700,000 clones, 12% seen once, with around 0.12% in the top ten. What was sequenced was naive CD4+ T cells from blood. These receptor sequences come from a man younger than 40 with type 1 diabetes.

Only a few counts were recorded for this clone. The chain links TRBV13 to TRBJ2-7; 9 bases fit TRBD1. The V gene end was trimmed by 5 bases and the J gene end by 5 bases; junction bases not matched to a gene: 10. This CDR3 has 15 residues. Germline V lookup: CDR1 PRHDT, CDR2 FYEKMQ (reference sequence). This chain's CDR3 is CASSPPGQGLHEQYF. The DNA for the CDR3 is TGTGCCAGCAGCCCACCGGGACAGGGTCTCCACGAGCAGTACTTC.

This clone was observed a few times. The chain has TRBV5-1 and TRBJ1-3, with D unresolved. The CDR3 spans 13 residues. Trimming pared 2 bases from V and 3 bases from J, leaving 6 bases between. Germline values: CDR1 SGHRS, CDR2 YFSETQ. The CDR3 is CASSFNSGNTIYF. The CDR3 DNA reads TGCGCCAGCAGCTTTAACAGTGGAAACACCATATATTTT.

This clone has just a few counts. This chain uses TRBV5-1 with TRBJ1-1; D is ambiguous. V was clipped by 0 bases and J by 5 bases, with 5 bases between them. In germline, CDR1 is SGHRS, CDR2 YFSETQ. This CDR3 spans 12 amino acids. The CDR3 DNA reads as TGCGCCAGCAGCTTGGAACGGACTGAAGCTTTCTTT. It is translated as CASSLERTEAFF. Looking up the rest from reference TRBV5-1 and TRBJ1-1 gives the full variable domain: KAGVTQTPRYLIKTRGQQVTLSCSPISGHRSVSWYQQTPGQGLQFLFEYFSETQRNKGNFPGRFSGRQFSNSRSEMNVSTLELGDSALYLCASSLERTEAFFGQGTRLTVV.

The table lists this clone with a few counts. The chain employs TRBV7-2 and TRBJ2-5; a possible D gene is TRBD2 (5 bases). The CDR3 contains 18 residues. V shed 4 bases and J shed 3 bases, with 24 bases lying between them. In germline, CDR1 is SGHTA, CDR2 FQGNSA. The CDR3: CASSSPPYTSPSKETQYF. For the CDR3, the DNA is TGTGCCAGCAGCTCCCCTCCGTATACTAGTCCTTCTAAAGAGACCCAGTACTTC.

This clone was detected a few times. This sequence joins TRBV14 and TRBJ1-2; no reliable D call. Germline values: CDR1 SGHDN, CDR2 FVKESK. This CDR3 spans 13 amino acids. Between the trimmed V and J ends, which lost 0 bases and 5 bases, there was a span of 7 bases. The CDR3: CASSQDGRYGYTF. CDR3 coding DNA: TGTGCCAGCAGCCAAGACGGGAGGTATGGCTACACCTTC.

This chain links TRBV25-1 with TRBJ1-6, with TRBD1 identical over 7 bases. Unmatched junction bases numbered 7, after V lost 3 bases and J lost 2 bases. Per the germline V gene, CDR1 is MGHDK and CDR2 is SYGVNS. CDR3 length: 17 amino acids. The CDR3 DNA sequence: TGTGCCAGCAGTGATATAAGAGGGGGCCCCTATAATTCACCCCTCCACTTT. It translates to CASSDIRGGPYNSPLHF.

CDR3 sequence: CASSQLGGADEKLFF. For the CDR3, the DNA is TGTGCCAGCAGCCAACTAGGAGGCGCCGATGAAAAACTGTTTTTT. The rearrangement uses TRBV14 and TRBJ1-4, with D uncertain. The germline gives CDR1 SGHDN, CDR2 FVKESK. The V and J ends lost 2 bases and 6 bases respectively, with 13 bases between them. CDR3 length: 15 residues.

This sequence joins TRBV2 and TRBJ1-3; no reliable D call. The CDR3 sequence is 15 residues long. The germline V and J ends were trimmed by 4 bases and 0 bases, with 10 bases remaining between them. The V gene's germline CDR1 is SNHLY and CDR2 FYNNEI. The CDR3 region has the DNA TGTGCCAGCAGTGGGGCAGCTCTCTCTGGAAACACCATATATTTT. The encoded protein is CASSGAALSGNTIYF.

This clone was seen a handful of times. The chain has TRBV5-6 and TRBJ2-7; TRBD1 might be the D (6 bases). Trimming pared 2 bases from V and 4 bases from J, leaving 13 bases between. This CDR3 has 14 residues. The germline CDR1 and CDR2 sequences are SGHDT and YYEEEE. This CDR3 reads CASSLNRERYEQYF. CDR3 bases: TGTGCCAGCAGCTTAAACAGGGAAAGGTACGAGCAGTACTTC.

This clone appeared a few times. The chain couples TRBV5-1 to TRBJ2-5, with D possibly being TRBD1 or TRBD2 (5 bases each). CDR1 and CDR2 (germline): SGHRS, YFSETQ. The length of the CDR3 is 14 residues. Between the trimmed V and J ends, which lost 0 bases and 3 bases, there was a span of 9 bases. CDR3 loop: CASSLGGTEETQYF. In DNA, the CDR3 is TGCGCCAGCAGCTTGGGAGGGACCGAAGAGACCCAGTACTTC.

This clone was recorded a few times. The chain recombines TRBV2 with TRBJ1-5; the D gene is possibly TRBD1 (5 bases). CDR1 is SNHLY, CDR2 FYNNEI, per germline. The length of the CDR3 is 14 residues. The V end lost 3 bases, the J end lost 5 bases, and 11 bases lay between the germline ends. CDR3 amino acids: CASSEAGRDQPQHF. As DNA, the CDR3 is TGTGCCAGCAGTGAGGCAGGGAGGGATCAGCCCCAGCATTTT.

The genes are TRBV2 and TRBJ2-1; TRBD2 is a possible D gene (7 bases). The CDR3 is 11 amino acids. Trimming left V 10 bases short and J 10 bases short, with 14 bases between. Germline assignment: CDR1 SNHLY and CDR2 FYNNEI. DNA of the CDR3: TGTGCCACAAAAGGCGGGGGCGAGCAGTTCTTC. Translation: CATKGGGEQFF.

The count of this clone is one. This chain links TRBV23-1 with TRBJ2-7; D is uncertain. TRBV23-1 is assigned to the ORF class and has an uncertain function. The CDR3 has 14 residues. The V gene lost 3 bases and the J gene lost 4 bases, with 13 bases spanning the gap. CDR3 coding DNA: TGCGCCAGCAGTCACCCTGGAGAAGGTTACGAGCAGTACTTC. Its protein is CASSHPGEGYEQYF.

This clone showed up just a few times. The V and J genes are TRBV30 and TRBJ2-4; 9 bases agree with TRBD1. The CDR3 has 14 amino acids. Per germline, CDR1 GTSNPN and CDR2 SVGIG (reference sequence). J was trimmed by 6 bases and V by 0 bases; bases with no gene match: 3. The CDR3 is CAWSVTGGRNIQYF. DNA for the CDR3: TGTGCCTGGAGTGTAACAGGGGGCAGAAACATTCAGTACTTC.

This sequence joins TRBV7-9 and TRBJ2-3, with TRBD2 matching 7 bases. The CDR3 runs to 16 residues. Germline V gene sequence: CDR1 SEHNR, CDR2 FQNEAQ (reference sequence). V was clipped by 5 bases and J by 3 bases; unmatched bases: 11. The CDR3 DNA follows: TGTGCCAGCAGCGTACTGGGGGGGTATTCGACAGATACGCAGTATTTT. Amino acids: CASSVLGGYSTDTQYF.

This clone has a handful of counts. The chain recombines TRBV5-5 with TRBJ1-2; TRBD1 might be the D (5 bases). The V gene lost 4 bases and the J gene lost 5 bases, with 9 bases spanning the gap. The CDR3 consists of 12 residues. CDR1 is SGHKS and CDR2 is YYEKEE in the germline V gene (reference sequence). CDR3 sequence reads: CASSQDSYGYTF. In nucleotides, the CDR3 is TGTGCCAGCAGCCAAGACAGTTATGGCTACACCTTC. The whole variable domain, remainder taken from reference TRBV5-5 and TRBJ1-2, is DAGVTQSPTHLIKTRGQQVTLRCSPISGHKSVSWYQQVLGQGPQFIFQYYEKEERGRGNFPDRFSARQFPNYSSELNVNALLLGDSALYLCASSQDSYGYTFGSGTRLTVV.

A few counts support this clone. The same CDR3 can be traced to other DNA sequences in this sample. The chain links TRBV5-4 to TRBJ2-1; D remains ambiguous. CDR1 and CDR2 from the germline V gene are SGHNT and YYREEE (reference sequence). Trimming removed 5 bases from V and 7 bases from J, with 7 bases in between. The CDR3 is made up of 11 amino acids. CDR3 coding DNA: TGTGCCAGCAGTCTGCAGAATGAGCAGTTCTTC. Its protein is CASSLQNEQFF.

This clone was picked up a small number of times. The J gene is TRBJ1-5, the V gene TRBV7-2; D is uncertain. The CDR3 runs 14 residues. From germline, CDR1 is SGHTA and CDR2 FQGNSA. Deletions cut 0 bases from V and 7 bases from J, with 10 bases between. The CDR3 region is CASSLALGNQPQHF. DNA of the CDR3: TGTGCCAGCAGCTTAGCGCTGGGTAACCAGCCCCAGCATTTT.

The chain employs TRBV6-5 and TRBJ2-2, with D perhaps assigned TRBD1 or TRBD2 (5 bases each). The germline V gene has CDR1 MNHEY and CDR2 SVGAGI. This CDR3 is built from 16 residues. Between the trimmed V and J ends, which lost 4 bases and 5 bases, there was a span of 17 bases. CDR3: CASSSATGARTGELFF. The CDR3 region has the DNA TGTGCCAGCAGTTCTGCGACCGGGGCACGGACCGGGGAGCTGTTTTTT.

The chain recombines TRBV4-3 with TRBJ2-6; perhaps TRBD2 as D (5 bases). Trimming stripped 1 base from V and 1 base from J, with 14 bases between. Germline assignment: CDR1 LGHNA and CDR2 YSLEER. The CDR3 contains 18 residues. The CDR3 coding sequence is TGCGCCAGCAGCCAAGCTTTTGGACTCTTATCTGGGGCCAACGTCCTGACTTTC. As protein: CASSQAFGLLSGANVLTF.

V usage is TRBV5-1 and J usage is TRBJ1-1; no clear D gene. Germline V gene sequence: CDR1 SGHRS, CDR2 YFSETQ. This CDR3 region has 14 residues. V was pared by 6 bases and J by 4 bases, with 16 bases between. The CDR3 region has the DNA TGCGCCAGCAACACCTGGGAACGAAGCACTGAAGCTTTCTTT. This sequence encodes CASNTWERSTEAFF.

This clone was detected only a few times. The gene calls are TRBV25-1 and TRBJ2-1; D call uncertain. V shed 5 bases and J shed 9 bases, with 8 bases lying between them. From germline, CDR1 is MGHDK and CDR2 SYGVNS. The CDR3 contains 11 residues. CDR3 sequence (DNA): TGTGCCAGCAGTTCGCATGGTGAGCAGTTCTTC. This gives the protein CASSSHGEQFF.

This clone was detected a few times. The J gene is TRBJ2-2, the V gene TRBV7-2; 10 nucleotides align to TRBD1. V was clipped by 5 bases and J by 4 bases; unmatched bases: 7. From germline, CDR1 is SGHTA and CDR2 FQGNSA. This CDR3 is 16 amino acids long. CDR3 sequence (DNA): TGTGCCAGCAGCCCGAGGGACAGGGGATCCACCGGGGAGCTGTTTTTT. Its protein product is CASSPRDRGSTGELFF.

This clone showed up just a few times. The V call is TRBV2, the J call TRBJ1-6, with 8 bases aligning to TRBD1. The CDR3 length is 14 residues. V dropped 5 bases and J dropped 9; count of bases not matched to a gene: 6. From germline, CDR1 is SNHLY and CDR2 FYNNEI. The CDR3: CASSPGQGASPLHF. The CDR3 DNA reads as TGTGCCAGCAGTCCCGGACAGGGCGCTTCACCCCTCCACTTT.

The gene calls are TRBV7-9 and TRBJ1-2; 7 bases are shared with TRBD1. With 6 bases clipped from V and 4 bases from J, the junction kept 5 bases outside the gene matches. CDR1 is SEHNR and CDR2 is FQNEAQ in the germline V gene (reference sequence). CDR3 length equals 13 residues. The CDR3: CASRRGQFYGYTF. CDR3 nucleotide sequence: TGTGCCAGCAGGAGGGGACAGTTCTATGGCTACACCTTC.

This clone occurred a few times. This sequence joins TRBV9 and TRBJ2-1, with TRBD1 matching over 12 bases. Unmatched junction bases numbered 3, after V lost 3 bases and J lost 2 bases. Germline V lookup: CDR1 SGDLS, CDR2 YYNGEE. The length of the CDR3 is 16 residues. In nucleotides, the CDR3 is TGTGCCAGCAGCGCGGGGACAGGGGGCACCTACAATGAGCAGTTCTTC. It encodes CASSAGTGGTYNEQFF.

V gene TRBV6-5 combines with J gene TRBJ2-1, with a tentative D call TRBD1 (7 bases). Trimming pared 5 bases from V and 9 bases from J, leaving 14 bases between. The V gene's germline CDR1 is MNHEY and CDR2 SVGAGI. The CDR3 spans 13 residues. This CDR3 is CASSLRQGGEQFF. The CDR3 DNA follows: TGTGCCAGCAGTCTCCGACAGGGAGGTGAGCAGTTCTTC.

The J gene is TRBJ1-2, the V gene TRBV19, with D hard to call. Trimming removed 5 bases from V and 5 bases from J, with 15 bases in between. Germline V gene lookup returns CDR1 LNHDA and CDR2 SQIVND (reference sequence). The CDR3 loop spans 14 amino acids. The CDR3 DNA follows: TGTGCCAGTAGTCCGTTTGAACCTCTTTATGGCTACACCTTC. Its translation is CASSPFEPLYGYTF.

This clone appeared a few times. CDR3 DNA: TGTGCCAGCAGCCCGAACAGGGGCGGCTACACCTTC. Residues: CASSPNRGGYTF. The chain combines TRBV13 with TRBJ1-2, with 7 positions matching TRBD1. Germline values: CDR1 PRHDT, CDR2 FYEKMQ (reference sequence). The V gene end was trimmed by 5 bases and the J gene end by 8 bases; junction bases not matched to a gene: 5. This CDR3 has 12 amino acids.

The chain couples TRBV27 to TRBJ1-5; D unclear. This CDR3 has 14 residues. V lost 6 bases, J lost 0 bases, and 9 bases lay in between. Germline V gene sequence: CDR1 MNHEY, CDR2 SMNVEV (reference sequence). The CDR3 loop is CASRGGLSNQPQHF. CDR3 nucleotides: TGTGCCAGCAGGGGTGGACTTAGCAATCAGCCCCAGCATTTT.

This clone was found many times. The chain joins TRBV14 to TRBJ2-1; D not resolved. The V end was cut by 4 bases, the J end by 8 bases, with 9 bases between. The germline CDR1 and CDR2 sequences are SGHDN and FVKESK. There are 12 residues in the CDR3. CDR3 region: CASSLLSYEQFF. CDR3 sequence (DNA): TGTGCCAGCAGCCTGTTAAGCTATGAGCAGTTCTTC.